The clone carrying this T cell receptor beta chain appeared a few times. There are 11 residues in the CDR3. Trimming removed 7 bases from V and 8 bases from J, with 10 bases in between. The germline V gene has CDR1 SGHVS and CDR2 FQNEAQ. This sample was taken from a study of CD8 T cells in Susac syndrome. Roughly 0.5 to 1 ug RNA was reverse transcribed with random hexamers. Via MiXCR, TCRdb re-called the immunoSEQ multiplex PCR reads, giving one row per CDR3 protein. This repertoire shows some 110,000 distinct CDR3 sequences, roughly 93% found once; its top ten account for roughly 0.094%. The genes are TRBV7-8 and TRBJ2-3; D ambiguous. This TCR came from a human donor with multiple sclerosis. Sequenced input: CD4+ T cells from PBMCs. The CDR3 nucleotides read TGTGCCAGCACCTCTGGAGCTACGCAGTATTTT. Translating gives CASTSGATQYF.